Following are 9 T cell receptor beta chains from one sample sequenced in a study of vaccination and CD4 T cells after COVID-19. Cultured CD4+ T cells had their DNA profiled by the Oncomine TCR Beta short-read assay. TCRdb used MiXCR to reprocess the PCR reads, holding one entry per CDR3 protein. The sample carries 9,100 or so distinct CDR3 sequences, around 29% recorded once. No antigen has been identified for these receptors. Treatment given: approximately nine-day PBMC culture with coronavirus spike peptide pools or control peptides (ViraFEST assay). The sample comprised cultured CD4+ T cells from blood. Source of these receptors: a human donor with COVID-19.

This clonotype came up a few times. The rearrangement links TRBV6-4 to TRBJ1-2, with 11 nucleotides matching TRBD1. Trimming took 4 bases from V and 8 from J; bases not matched to a gene: 6. CDR3 size: 14 residues. Germline V gene sequence: CDR1 MRHNA, CDR2 SNTAGT. CDR3 region: CASSVTGTGGGYTF. CDR3 bases: TGTGCCAGCAGTGTTACCGGGACAGGGGGAGGCTACACCTTC.

The chain has TRBV28 and TRBJ2-3; no reliable D call. Germline V gene data show CDR1 as MDHEN and CDR2 as SYDVKM. The length of the CDR3 is 11 residues. Trimming removed 8 bases from V and 4 bases from J, with 7 bases in between. The CDR3 region has the DNA TGTGCCAGCGCGAGGTCAGATACGCAGTATTTT. Translating it yields CASARSDTQYF.

The sample holds a few counts of this clonotype. The V call is TRBV2, the J call TRBJ1-1; D unresolved. Germline values: CDR1 SNHLY, CDR2 FYNNEI. V gave up 4 bases and J gave up 4 bases, with 4 bases separating them. This CDR3 comprises 11 residues. CDR3 bases: TGTGCCAGCAGTGGATTCACTGAAGCTTTCTTT. Residues: CASSGFTEAFF.

The chain uses TRBV29-1 and TRBJ1-3; possibly TRBD1 for D (6 bases). This CDR3 is 14 amino acids long. The germline V and J ends were trimmed by 5 bases and 0 bases, with 11 bases remaining between them. Germline values: CDR1 SQVTM, CDR2 ANQGSEA. The CDR3 region has the DNA TGCAGCGTTCGGCCGGGGGCCTCTGGAAACACCATATATTTT. Translated: CSVRPGASGNTIYF.

The rearrangement uses TRBV7-3 and TRBJ2-2; D unclear. Per germline, CDR1 SGHTA and CDR2 FQGTGA. CDR3 length: 18 residues. The V gene lost 5 bases and the J gene lost 0 bases, with 19 bases spanning the gap. CDR3 region: CASSRKGRVSANTGELFF. The CDR3, as DNA: TGTGCCAGCAGCCGAAAGGGTCGTGTATCCGCGAACACCGGGGAGCTGTTTTTT.

In its sample, this clonotype was seen a few times. V gene TRBV4-2 combines with J gene TRBJ1-2; 9 nucleotides agree with TRBD1. CDR1 is LGHNA and CDR2 is YNFKEQ in the germline V gene. V was pared by 4 bases and J by 0 bases, with 9 bases of the junction left unmatched. The CDR3 consists of 17 residues. The CDR3 DNA sequence: TGTGCCAGCAGCCTCGGGACAGGGCAGCTCGCTAACTATGGCTACACCTTC. It codes for CASSLGTGQLANYGYTF.

This chain links TRBV11-2 with TRBJ2-2; D might be TRBD1 or TRBD2, each matching 5 bases. The CDR3 length is 16 residues. In germline, CDR1 is SGHAT, CDR2 FQNNGV. V lost 3 bases and J 5 bases, leaving 16 bases between the germline ends. CDR3 sequence: CASSFRSRGATGELFF. DNA for the CDR3: TGTGCCAGCAGCTTCAGATCCCGGGGCGCGACCGGGGAGCTGTTTTTT.

The chain carries TRBV18 and TRBJ2-2; 11 bases fit TRBD1. CDR3 length: 15 amino acids. The ends lost 6 bases at V and 7 bases at J; junction bases unmatched: 7. CDR1 is KGHSH, CDR2 LQKENI, per germline. The CDR3 DNA follows: TGTGCCAGCTCCCCTGGACAGGGGGCCATCGGGGAGCTGTTTTTT. Encoded protein: CASSPGQGAIGELFF.

The chain carries TRBV28 and TRBJ1-5, with 8 bases identical to TRBD1. The germline V gene has CDR1 MDHEN and CDR2 SYDVKM. V lost 11 bases and J lost 2; bases outside the gene matches: 5. The CDR3 is 13 amino acids. The CDR3 loop is CAGQGEGNQPQHF. CDR3 bases: TGTGCCGGACAGGGAGAGGGCAATCAGCCCCAGCATTTT.